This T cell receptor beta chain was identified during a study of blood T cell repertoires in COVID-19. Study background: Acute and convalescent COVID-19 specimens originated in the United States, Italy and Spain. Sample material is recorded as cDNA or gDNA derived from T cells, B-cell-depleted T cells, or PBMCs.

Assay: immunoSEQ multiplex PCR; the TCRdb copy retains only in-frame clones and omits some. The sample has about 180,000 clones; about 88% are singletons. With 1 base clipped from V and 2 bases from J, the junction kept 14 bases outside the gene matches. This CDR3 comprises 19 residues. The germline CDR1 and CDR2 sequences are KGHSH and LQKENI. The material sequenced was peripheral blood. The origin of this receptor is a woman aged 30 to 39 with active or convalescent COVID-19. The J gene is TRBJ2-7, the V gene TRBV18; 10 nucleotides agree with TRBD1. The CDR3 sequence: CASSPLLEPGTGVPYEQYF. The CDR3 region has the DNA TGTGCCAGCTCACCACTACTTGAGCCCGGGACAGGGGTCCCCTACGAGCAGTACTTC.